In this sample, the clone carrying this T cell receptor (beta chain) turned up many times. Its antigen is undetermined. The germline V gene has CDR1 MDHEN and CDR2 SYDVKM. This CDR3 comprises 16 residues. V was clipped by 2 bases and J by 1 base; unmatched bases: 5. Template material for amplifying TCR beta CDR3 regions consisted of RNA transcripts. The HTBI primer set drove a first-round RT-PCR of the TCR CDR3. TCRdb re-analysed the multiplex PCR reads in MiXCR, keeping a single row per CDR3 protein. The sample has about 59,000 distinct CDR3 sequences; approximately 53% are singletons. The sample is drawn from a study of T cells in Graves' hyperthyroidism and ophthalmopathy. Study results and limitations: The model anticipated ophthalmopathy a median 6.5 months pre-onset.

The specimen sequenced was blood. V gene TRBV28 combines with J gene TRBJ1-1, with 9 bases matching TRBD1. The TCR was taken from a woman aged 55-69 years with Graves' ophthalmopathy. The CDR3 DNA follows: TGTGCCAGCAGTTTACGACCGGGACAGGGGAACACTGAAGCTTTCTTT. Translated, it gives CASSLRPGQGNTEAFF.